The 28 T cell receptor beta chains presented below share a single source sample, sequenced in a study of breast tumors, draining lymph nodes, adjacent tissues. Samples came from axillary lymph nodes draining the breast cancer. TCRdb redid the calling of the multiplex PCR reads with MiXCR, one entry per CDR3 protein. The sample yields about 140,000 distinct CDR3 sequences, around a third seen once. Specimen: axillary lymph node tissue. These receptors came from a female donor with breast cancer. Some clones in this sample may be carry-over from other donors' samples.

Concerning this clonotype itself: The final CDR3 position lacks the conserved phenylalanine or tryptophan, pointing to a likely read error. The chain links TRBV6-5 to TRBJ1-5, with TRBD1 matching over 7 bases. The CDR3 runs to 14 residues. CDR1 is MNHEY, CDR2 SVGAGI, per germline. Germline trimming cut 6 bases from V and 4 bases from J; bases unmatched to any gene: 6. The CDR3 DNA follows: TGTGCCAGCAGCCGGGACAGTACTAATCAGCCCCAGCATCTT. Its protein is CASSRDSTNQPQHL.

For the CDR3, the DNA is TGTGCCAGCAGTCAAGAGCTGCGGGGGGGTATGCAGTTCTTC. Its protein product is CASSQELRGGMQFF. V and J are TRBV6-1 and TRBJ2-1; 9 bases are a match to TRBD2. Germline V gene data show CDR1 as MNHNS and CDR2 as SASEGT. Germline trimming cut 5 bases from V and 12 bases from J; bases unmatched to any gene: 11. This CDR3 region has 14 residues.

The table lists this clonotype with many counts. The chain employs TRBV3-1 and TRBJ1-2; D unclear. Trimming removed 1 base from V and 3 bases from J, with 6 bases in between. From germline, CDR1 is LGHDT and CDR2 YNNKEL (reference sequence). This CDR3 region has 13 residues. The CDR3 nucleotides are TGTGCCAGCAGCCAAGTCGGTGACTATGGCTACACCTTC. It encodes CASSQVGDYGYTF.

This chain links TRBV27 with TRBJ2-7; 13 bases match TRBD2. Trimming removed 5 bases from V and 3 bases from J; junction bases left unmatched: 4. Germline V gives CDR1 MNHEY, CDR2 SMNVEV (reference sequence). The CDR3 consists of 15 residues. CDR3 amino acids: CASSIGTSGIYEQYF. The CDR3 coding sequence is TGTGCCAGCAGTATCGGGACTAGCGGGATCTACGAGCAGTACTTC.

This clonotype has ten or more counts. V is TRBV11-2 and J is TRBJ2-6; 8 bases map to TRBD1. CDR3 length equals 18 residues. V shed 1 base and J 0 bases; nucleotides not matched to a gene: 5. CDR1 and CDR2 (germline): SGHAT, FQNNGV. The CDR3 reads CASSLAPGQVSGANVLTF. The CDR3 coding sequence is TGTGCCAGCAGCTTAGCCCCGGGACAGGTCTCTGGGGCCAACGTCCTGACTTTC.

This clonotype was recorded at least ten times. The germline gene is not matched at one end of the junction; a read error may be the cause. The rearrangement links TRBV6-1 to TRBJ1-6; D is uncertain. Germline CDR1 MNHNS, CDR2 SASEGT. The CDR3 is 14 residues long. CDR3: CASSQALGFSPLHF. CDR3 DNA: TGTGCCAGCAGTCAAGCGCTAGGGTTTTCACCCCTCCACTTT.

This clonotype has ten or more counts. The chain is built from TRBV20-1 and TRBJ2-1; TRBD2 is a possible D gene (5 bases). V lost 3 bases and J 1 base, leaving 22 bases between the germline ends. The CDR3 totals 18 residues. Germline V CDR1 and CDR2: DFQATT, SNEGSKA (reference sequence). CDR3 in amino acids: CSARIDGLWGDSYNEQFF. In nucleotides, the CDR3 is TGCAGTGCTAGGATCGACGGTTTGTGGGGAGATTCCTACAATGAGCAGTTCTTC.

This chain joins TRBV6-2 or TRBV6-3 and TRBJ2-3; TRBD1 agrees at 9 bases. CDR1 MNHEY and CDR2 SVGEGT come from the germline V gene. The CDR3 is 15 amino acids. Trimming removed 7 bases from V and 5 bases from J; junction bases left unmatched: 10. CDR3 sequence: CASTCGDRVRDTQYF. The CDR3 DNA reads TGTGCCAGCACCTGCGGGGACAGGGTACGAGATACGCAGTATTTT.

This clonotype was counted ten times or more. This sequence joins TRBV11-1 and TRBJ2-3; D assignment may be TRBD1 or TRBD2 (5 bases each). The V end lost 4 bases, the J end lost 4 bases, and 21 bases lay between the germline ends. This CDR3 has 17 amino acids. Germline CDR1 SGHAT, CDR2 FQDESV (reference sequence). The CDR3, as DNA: TGTGCCAGCAGCTCCTTAGGACTCCAAGGGGTGGCAGATACGCAGTATTTT. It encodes CASSSLGLQGVADTQYF.

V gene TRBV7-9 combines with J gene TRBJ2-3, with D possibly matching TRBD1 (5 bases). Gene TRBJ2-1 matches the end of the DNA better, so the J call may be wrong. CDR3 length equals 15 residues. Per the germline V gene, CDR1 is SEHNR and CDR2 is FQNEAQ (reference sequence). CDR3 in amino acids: CASSLGGLSTDTQFF. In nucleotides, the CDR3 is TGTGCCAGCAGCTTAGGGGGCCTTAGCACAGATACGCAGTTCTTC.

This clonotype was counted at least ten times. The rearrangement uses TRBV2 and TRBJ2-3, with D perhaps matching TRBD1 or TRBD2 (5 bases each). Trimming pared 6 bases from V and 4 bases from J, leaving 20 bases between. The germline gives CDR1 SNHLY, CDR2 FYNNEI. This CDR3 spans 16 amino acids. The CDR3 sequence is CASSQGTDHLADTQYF. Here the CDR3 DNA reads TGTGCCAGCAGCCAAGGGACGGACCATTTGGCAGATACGCAGTATTTT. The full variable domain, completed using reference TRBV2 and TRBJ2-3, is EPEVTQTPSHQVTQMGQEVILRCVPISNHLYFYWYRQILGQKVEFLVSFYNNEISEKSEIFDDQFSVERPDGSNFTLKIRSTKLEDSAMYFCASSQGTDHLADTQYFGPGTRLTVL.

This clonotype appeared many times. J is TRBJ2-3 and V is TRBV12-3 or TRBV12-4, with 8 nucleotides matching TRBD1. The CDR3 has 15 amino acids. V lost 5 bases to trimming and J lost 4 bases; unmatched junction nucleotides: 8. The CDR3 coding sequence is TGTGCCAGCAGTCCCCGTGCAGGGGGCGCAGATACGCAGTATTTT. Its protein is CASSPRAGGADTQYF.

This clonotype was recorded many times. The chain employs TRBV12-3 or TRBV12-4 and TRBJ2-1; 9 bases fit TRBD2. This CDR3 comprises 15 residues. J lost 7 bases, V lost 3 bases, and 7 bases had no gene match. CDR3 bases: TGTGCCAGCAGTTTCGCGGGGGGGCTTAAAAATGAGCAGTTCTTC. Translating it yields CASSFAGGLKNEQFF.

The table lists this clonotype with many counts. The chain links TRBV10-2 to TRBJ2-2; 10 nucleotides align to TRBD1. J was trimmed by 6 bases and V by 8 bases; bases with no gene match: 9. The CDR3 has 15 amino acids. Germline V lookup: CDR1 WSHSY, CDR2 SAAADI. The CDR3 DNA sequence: TGCGCCAGCCAAAGGACAGGGGGTTTATCCGGGGAGCTGTTTTTT. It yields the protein CASQRTGGLSGELFF.

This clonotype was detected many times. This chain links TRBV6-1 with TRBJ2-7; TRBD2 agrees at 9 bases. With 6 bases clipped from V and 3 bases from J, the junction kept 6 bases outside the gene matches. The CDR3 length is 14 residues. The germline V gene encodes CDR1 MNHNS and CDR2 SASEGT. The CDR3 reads CASSLAGGLYEQYF. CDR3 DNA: TGTGCCAGCAGCTTGGCGGGGGGGCTCTACGAGCAGTACTTC.

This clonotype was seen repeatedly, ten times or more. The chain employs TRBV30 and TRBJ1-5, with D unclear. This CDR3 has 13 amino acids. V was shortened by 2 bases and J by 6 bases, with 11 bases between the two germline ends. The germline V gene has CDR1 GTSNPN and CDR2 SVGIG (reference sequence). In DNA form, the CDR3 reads TGTGCCTGGAGTTGGGAGGGAGGTCAGCCCCAGCATTTT. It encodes CAWSWEGGQPQHF. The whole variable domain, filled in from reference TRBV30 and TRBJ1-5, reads SQTIHQWPATLVQPVGSPLSLECTVEGTSNPNLYWYRQAAGRGLQLLFYSVGIGQISSEVPQNLSASRPQDRQFILSSKKLLLSDSGFYLCAWSWEGGQPQHFGDGTRLSIL.

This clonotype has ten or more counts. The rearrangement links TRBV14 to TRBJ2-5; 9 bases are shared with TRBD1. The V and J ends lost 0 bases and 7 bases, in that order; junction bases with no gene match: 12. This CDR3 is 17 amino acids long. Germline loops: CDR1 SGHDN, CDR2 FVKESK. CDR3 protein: CASSQELQGAFSATQYF. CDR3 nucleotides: TGTGCCAGCAGCCAAGAGTTACAGGGGGCTTTCTCAGCGACCCAGTACTTC.

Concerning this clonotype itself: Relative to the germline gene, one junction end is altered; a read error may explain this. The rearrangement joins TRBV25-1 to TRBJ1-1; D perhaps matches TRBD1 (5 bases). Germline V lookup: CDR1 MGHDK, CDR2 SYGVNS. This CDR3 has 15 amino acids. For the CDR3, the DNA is TGTGCCAGCAGTGATAGGGGAGGCATGAACACTGAGGCTTTCTTT. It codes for CASSDRGGMNTEAFF.

The CDR3 sequence: CASSSRTSGGYGQFF. For the CDR3, the DNA is TGTGCCAGCAGCAGCAGGACTAGCGGGGGGTATGGGCAGTTCTTC. V is TRBV11-1 and J is TRBJ2-1, with 14 bases lining up with TRBD2. Germline trimming cut 5 bases from V and 12 bases from J; bases unmatched to any gene: 9. Germline CDR1 is SGHAT and CDR2 is FQDESV (reference sequence). The CDR3 is made up of 15 amino acids.

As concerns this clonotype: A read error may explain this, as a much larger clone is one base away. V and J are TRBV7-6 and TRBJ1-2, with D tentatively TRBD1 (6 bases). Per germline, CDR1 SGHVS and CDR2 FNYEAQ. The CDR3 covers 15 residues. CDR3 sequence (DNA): TGTGCCAGCAGCTTATACGGGGGGGGCGCCCTTGGCTACCCCTTC. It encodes CASSLYGGGALGYPF.

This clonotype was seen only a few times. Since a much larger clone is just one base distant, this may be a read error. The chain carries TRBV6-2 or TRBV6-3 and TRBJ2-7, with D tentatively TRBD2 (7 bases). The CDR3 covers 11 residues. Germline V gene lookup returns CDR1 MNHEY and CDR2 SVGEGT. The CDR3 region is CAGGDNYVQYF. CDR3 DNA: TGTGCCGGGGGGGACAACTACGTGCAGTACTTC.

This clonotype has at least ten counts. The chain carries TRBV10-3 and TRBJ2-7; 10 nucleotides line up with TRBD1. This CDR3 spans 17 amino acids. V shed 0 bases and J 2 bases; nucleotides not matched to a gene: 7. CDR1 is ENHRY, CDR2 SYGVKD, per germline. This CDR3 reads CAISESRDRGRTYEQYV. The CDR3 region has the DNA TGTGCCATCAGTGAGTCACGGGACAGGGGAAGAACCTACGAGCAGTACGTC.

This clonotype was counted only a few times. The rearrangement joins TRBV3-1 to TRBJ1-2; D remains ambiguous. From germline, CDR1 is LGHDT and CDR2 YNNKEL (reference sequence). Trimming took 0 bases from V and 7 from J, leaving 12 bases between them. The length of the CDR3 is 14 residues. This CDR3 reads CASSQEGTASGYTF. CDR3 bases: TGTGCCAGCAGCCAAGAAGGAACGGCCTCTGGCTACACCTTC. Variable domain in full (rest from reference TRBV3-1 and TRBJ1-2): DTAVSQTPKYLVTQMGNDKSIKCEQNLGHDTMYWYKQDSKKFLKIMFSYNNKELIINETVPNRFSPKSPDKAHLNLHINSLELGDSAVYFCASSQEGTASGYTFGSGTRLTVV.

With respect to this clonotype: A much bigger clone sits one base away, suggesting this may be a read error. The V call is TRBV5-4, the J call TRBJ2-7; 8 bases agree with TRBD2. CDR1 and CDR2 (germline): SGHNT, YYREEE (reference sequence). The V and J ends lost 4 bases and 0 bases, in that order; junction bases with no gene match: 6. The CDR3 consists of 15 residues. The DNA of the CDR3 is TGTGCCAGCAGCGTTAGCGGGGCCCTCTCCTACGAGCAGTACTTC. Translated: CASSVSGALSYEQYF.

For the CDR3, the DNA is TGTGCCAGCCGCTACTACGGCACTGAAGCTTTCTTT. This sequence encodes CASRYYGTEAFF. V is TRBV7-9 and J is TRBJ1-1; no firm D call. V gave up 8 bases and J gave up 4 bases, with 11 bases separating them. The CDR3 extends over 12 amino acids. Germline V gene sequence: CDR1 SEHNR, CDR2 FQNEAQ (reference sequence). Filled out from reference TRBV7-9 and TRBJ1-1, the complete variable domain reads DTGVSQNPRHKITKRGQNVTFRCDPISEHNRLYWYRQTLGQGPEFLTYFQNEAQLEKSRLLSDRFSAERPKGSFSTLEIQRTEQGDSAMYLCASRYYGTEAFFGQGTRLTVV.

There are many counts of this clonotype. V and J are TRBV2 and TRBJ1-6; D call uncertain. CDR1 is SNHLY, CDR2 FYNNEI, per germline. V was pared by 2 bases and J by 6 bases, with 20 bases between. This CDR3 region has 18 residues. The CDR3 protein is CASSESGQMGWSNSPLHF. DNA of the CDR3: TGTGCCAGCAGTGAATCGGGTCAGATGGGATGGAGTAATTCACCCCTCCACTTT.

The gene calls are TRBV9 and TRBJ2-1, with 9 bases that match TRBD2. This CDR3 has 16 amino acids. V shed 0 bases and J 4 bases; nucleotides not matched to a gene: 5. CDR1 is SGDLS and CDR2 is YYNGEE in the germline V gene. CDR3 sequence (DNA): TGTGCCAGCAGCGTAGATCCAGCGGGGGGTTACAATGAGCAGTTCTTC. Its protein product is CASSVDPAGGYNEQFF.

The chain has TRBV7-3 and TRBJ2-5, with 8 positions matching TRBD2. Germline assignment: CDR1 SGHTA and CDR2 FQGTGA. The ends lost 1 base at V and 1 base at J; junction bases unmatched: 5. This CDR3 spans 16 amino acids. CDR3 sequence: CASSLNAGGSQETQYF. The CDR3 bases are TGTGCCAGCAGCTTAAATGCGGGGGGAAGCCAAGAGACCCAGTACTTC.